A selection of T cell receptor beta chains follows, all from one sample in a study of blood T cell repertoires in COVID-19. Assay: immunoSEQ multiplex PCR; the TCRdb copy retains only in-frame clones and omits some. The table includes about 310,000 clones, about 87% detected once. Sequenced: PBMCs or T cells enriched from blood (not recorded which). The origin of the receptors is a woman between 18 and 29 years old who had recovered from COVID-19. CDR3s include the opening cysteine and the closing phenylalanine or tryptophan. D genes are given only for firm matches.

D gene | J gene | V gene | CDR3 DNA | CDR3 protein
TRBD1 | TRBJ1-1 | TRBV7-2 | TGTGCCAGCAGACAACATGCACAGGGGATGAACACTGAAGCTTTCTTT | CASRQHAQGMNTEAFF
TRBD1 | TRBJ2-1 | TRBV29-1 | TGCAGCTCTTCCGGGACAGCAAAAAACAATGAGCAGTTCTTC | CSSSGTAKNNEQFF
TRBD1 | TRBJ1-2 | TRBV5-1 | TGCGCCAGCAGCGACCGGGACAGGGCCTTAAACTCTAACTATGGCTACACCTTC | CASSDRDRALNSNYGYTF
TRBD2 | TRBJ2-1 | TRBV19 | TGTGCCAGTAGTATCGCCGGGACTAGCGGTGAGCAGTTCTTC | CASSIAGTSGEQFF
TRBD1 | TRBJ1-3 | TRBV6-2/TRBV6-3 | TGTGCCAGCAGTTACTCGAATCGAGGGACAGGGCCTGGAAACACCATATATTTT | CASSYSNRGTGPGNTIYF
TRBD1 | TRBJ1-1 | TRBV7-6 | TGTGCCAGCAGCTTAGTAGGGACAGGGAACACTGAAGCTTTCTTT | CASSLVGTGNTEAFF
- | TRBJ1-1 | TRBV6-6 | TGTGCCAGCAGTTACTCAGACCTCCAAGCGGACACTGAAGCTTTCTTT | CASSYSDLQADTEAFF
- | TRBJ1-1 | TRBV6-6 | TGTGCCAGCATGCAGGGGTGGAACACTGAAGCTTTCTTT | CASMQGWNTEAFF
- | TRBJ2-7 | TRBV3-1/TRBV3-2 | TGTGCCAGCAGCCAAGAGTTGTCCTATTTCTACGAGCAGTACTTC | CASSQELSYFYEQYF
TRBD2 | TRBJ2-3 | TRBV7-2 | TGTGCCAGCAGCTTATTCAGCGGGAGGGCCGCAGATACGCAGTATTTT | CASSLFSGRAADTQYF
TRBD1 | TRBJ1-1 | TRBV19 | TGTGCCAGTAGTGATCTGGGGGACAGGACTTTCTTT | CASSDLGDRTFF